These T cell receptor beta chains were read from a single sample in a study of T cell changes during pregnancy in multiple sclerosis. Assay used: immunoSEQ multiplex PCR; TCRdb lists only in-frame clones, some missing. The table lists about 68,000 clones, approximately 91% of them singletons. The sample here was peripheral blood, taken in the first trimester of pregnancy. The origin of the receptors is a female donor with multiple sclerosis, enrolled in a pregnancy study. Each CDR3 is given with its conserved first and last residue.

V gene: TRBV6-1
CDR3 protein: CASSAPRGTSGNYEQYF

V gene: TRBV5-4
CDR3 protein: CASSLGLAGVVGEQFF

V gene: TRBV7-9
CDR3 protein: CASSPVRGGNEKLFF

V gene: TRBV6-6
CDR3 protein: CASRSSGGASTDTQYF

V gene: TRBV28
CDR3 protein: CASRDGTGAQNTEAFF

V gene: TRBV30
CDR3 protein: CAWGVEGGWSYNEQFF

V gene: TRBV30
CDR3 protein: CAWSVGQSSGNTIYF

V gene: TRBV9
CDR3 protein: CASSRLAGVGEQFF

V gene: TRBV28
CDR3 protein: CAIRDRGLNQPQHF

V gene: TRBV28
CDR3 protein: CASSISGLSADTQYF

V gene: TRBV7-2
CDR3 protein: CASSLRGTEAFF

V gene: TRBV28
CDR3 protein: CASSRLGRGSVYNEQFF

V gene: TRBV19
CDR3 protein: CASRTSGKNIQYF

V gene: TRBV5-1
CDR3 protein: CASSLTPGGSSTDTQYF

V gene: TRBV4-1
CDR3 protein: CASSQVDMITYNEQFF

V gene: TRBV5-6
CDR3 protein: CASSLSRRAEAFF

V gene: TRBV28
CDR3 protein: CASSPPSGSGNTEAFF

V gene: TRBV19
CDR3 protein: CASSPNPGTGSEQYF

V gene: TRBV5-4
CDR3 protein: CASSPGLAEEETQYF

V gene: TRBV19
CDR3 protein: CASSMVRSYSNQPQHF

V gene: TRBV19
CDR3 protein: CASRWDRGTDTQYF

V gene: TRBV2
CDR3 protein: CASRIPRQETPIANYGYTF

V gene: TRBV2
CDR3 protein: CASKKGGGARNSPLHF

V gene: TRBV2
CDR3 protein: CASKNRAQGTEAFF

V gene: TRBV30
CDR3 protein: CAWSARDREAFF

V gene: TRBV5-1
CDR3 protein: CASSPTGGLVEEQFF

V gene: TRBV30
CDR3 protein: CAWSGEFSNQPQHF

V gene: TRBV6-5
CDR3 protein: CASSRQGNAEAFF

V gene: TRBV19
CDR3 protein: CASSMGPGGVYGYTF

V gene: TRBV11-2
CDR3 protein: CASSYGRVWEGPGELFF

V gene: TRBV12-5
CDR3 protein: CASGFITSGSLAKNIQYF

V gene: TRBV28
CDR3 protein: CASSLNRGRNEKLFF

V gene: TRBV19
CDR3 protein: CASSIDPTSNEQFF

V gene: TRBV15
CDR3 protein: CATRREYGTEAFF

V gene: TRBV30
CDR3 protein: CAWSLPGQVGEQYF

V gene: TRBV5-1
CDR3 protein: CASSLQGRGTEAFF

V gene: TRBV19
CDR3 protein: CASTYGGQNYGYTF

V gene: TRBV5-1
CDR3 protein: CASCTGGDNTEAFF